The rows below give T cell receptor beta chains drawn from one sample of a study of response to subunit inactivated influenza vaccine. A single record per CDR3 protein comes from TCRdb applying MiXCR to the RT-PCR reads. Altogether 530,000 or so distinct CDR3 sequences are present, about 10% being singletons, with the ten largest covering about 9.4%. Material: PBMCs from blood, obtained on the day of vaccination. These receptors originate from a man aged 45-60 years who received an inactivated influenza vaccine. Both conserved end residues are part of each CDR3. D genes are given only for firm matches. Part of the rows lack a size; the others show once, few, many or a class for expanded clones.

d_call cdr3_length j_call v_call clone_size cdr3_aa cdr3_nt
NA 15 TRBJ2-1 TRBV7-2 few CASSSDGGTYNEQFF TGTGCCAGCAGCTCGGACGGAGGCACCTACAATGAGCAGTTCTTC
NA 12 TRBJ1-1 TRBV11-2 NA CASSFQDAEAFF TGTGCCAGCAGCTTCCAGGACGCTGAAGCTTTCTTT
NA 13 TRBJ1-5 TRBV2 NA CASVVGFGQPQHF TGTGCCAGCGTTGTGGGGTTCGGTCAGCCCCAGCATTTT
NA 13 TRBJ2-5 TRBV15 few CAPAYREGVTQYF TGTGCCCCCGCCTACAGGGAGGGGGTGACCCAGTACTTC
NA 13 TRBJ2-7 TRBV28 NA CASSPTTGSEQYF TGTGCCAGCAGCCCTACAACAGGGTCCGAGCAGTACTTC
NA 16 TRBJ2-1 TRBV9 NA CASSVGGAIAGDEQFF TGTGCCAGCAGCGTAGGCGGGGCTATTGCCGGGGATGAGCAGTTCTTC
TRBD2 14 TRBJ2-3 TRBV7-2 NA CASSRLAGGPVTYF TGTGCCAGCAGCCGACTAGCGGGAGGGCCGGTTACGTATTTT
NA 12 TRBJ2-7 TRBV6-2/TRBV6-3 NA CASFASSYEQYF TGTGCCAGCTTTGCAAGTTCCTACGAGCAGTACTTC
TRBD1 18 TRBJ2-2 TRBV3-1 NA CATTKQTVVYRGTGELFF TGTGCCACCACCAAGCAGACAGTAGTATACAGGGGCACCGGGGAGCTGTTTTTT
NA 16 TRBJ2-6 TRBV20-1 few CSASAPQGGGANVLTF TGCAGTGCTAGTGCCCCCCAGGGAGGTGGGGCCAACGTCCTGACTTTC
NA 15 TRBJ2-7 TRBV4-3 few CASSQDRGGTYEQYF TGCGCCAGCAGCCAAGATCGAGGGGGGACCTACGAGCAGTACTTC
TRBD1 14 TRBJ1-6 TRBV7-9 NA CASSKGQGGSPLHF TGTGCCAGCAGCAAGGGACAGGGGGGATCACCCCTCCACTTT
TRBD2 16 TRBJ2-1 TRBV27 many CASSLLVGAGYNEQFF TGTGCCAGCAGTTTATTAGTGGGAGCGGGATACAATGAGCAGTTCTTC
NA 14 TRBJ2-1 TRBV12-3/TRBV12-4 NA CATTEPATANEQFF TGTGCTACGACGGAGCCGGCGACAGCTAATGAGCAGTTCTTC
TRBD2 15 TRBJ2-1 TRBV7-2 few CASSSLAGNYNEQFF TGTGCCAGCAGCTCACTAGCGGGGAACTACAATGAGCAGTTCTTC
NA 16 TRBJ1-5 TRBV18 NA CASSPGGHLSNQPQHF TGTGCCAGCTCACCGGGCGGACACCTGAGCAATCAGCCCCAGCATTTT
NA 15 TRBJ2-3 TRBV20-1 few CSARDAGAITDTQYF TGCAGTGCTAGAGATGCGGGGGCCATCACAGATACGCAGTATTTT
TRBD2 17 TRBJ2-4 TRBV20-1 many CSAPGTSGGLAKNIQYF TGCAGTGCTCCCGGGACTAGCGGGGGGCTAGCCAAAAACATTCAGTACTTC
NA 15 TRBJ2-5 TRBV7-9 many CASSLAGRYQETQYF TGTGCCAGCAGCTTAGCCGGACGGTACCAAGAGACCCAGTACTTC
TRBD2 15 TRBJ2-7 TRBV11-2 few CASSLGAGGPYEQYF TGTGCCAGCAGCTTAGGAGCGGGGGGCCCCTACGAGCAGTACTTC
NA 14 TRBJ1-2 TRBV7-8 few CASSLQGVDYGYTF TGTGCCAGCAGCTTACAGGGAGTCGACTATGGCTACACCTTC
NA 13 TRBJ1-2 TRBV3-1 many CASSQQGFYGYTF TGTGCCAGCAGCCAACAGGGATTTTATGGCTACACCTTC
TRBD1 12 TRBJ2-7 TRBV28 NA CASWTGDYEQYF TGTGCCAGCTGGACAGGGGATTACGAGCAGTACTTC
NA 14 TRBJ2-3 TRBV7-2 many CASSFRGNTDTQYF TGTGCCAGCAGCTTTAGGGGCAACACAGATACGCAGTATTTT
TRBD1 14 TRBJ1-1 TRBV3-1 few CASTRGTGNTEAFF TGTGCCAGCACCCGAGGGACAGGTAACACTGAAGCTTTCTTT
NA 12 TRBJ2-1 TRBV5-6 many CASSFLDYEQFF TGTGCCAGCAGCTTTTTAGATTATGAGCAGTTCTTC
NA 15 TRBJ1-6 TRBV12-3/TRBV12-4 NA CASSFNAGVSSPLHF TGTGCCAGCAGTTTTAATGCAGGGGTTAGTTCACCCCTCCACTTT
TRBD1 15 TRBJ1-3 TRBV7-9 few CASSLAGTEGNTIYF TGTGCCAGCAGCTTAGCCGGGACAGAAGGAAACACCATATATTTT
NA 13 TRBJ1-1 TRBV6-6 NA CAARGTANTEAFF TGTGCCGCCCGCGGAACAGCGAACACTGAAGCTTTCTTT
NA 12 TRBJ2-2 TRBV28 many CASSFGAGELFF TGTGCCAGCAGTTTCGGAGCCGGGGAGCTGTTTTTT
NA 15 TRBJ2-1 TRBV5-1 many CASSVSGKTYNEQFF TGCGCCAGCAGCGTAAGCGGAAAGACCTACAATGAGCAGTTCTTC
NA 13 TRBJ2-7 TRBV24-1 many CATTDTNYYEQYF TGTGCCACCACGGACACAAACTACTACGAGCAGTACTTC
NA 12 TRBJ2-5 TRBV3-1 many CASSQDHQTQYF TGTGCCAGCAGCCAAGATCATCAGACCCAGTACTTC